A selection of T cell receptor beta chains follows, all from one sample in a study of cytomegalovirus exposure and HLA in healthy donors. TCRdb's table, derived via immunoSEQ multiplex PCR, lists solely in-frame clones and lacks some. This sample carries 120,000 or so clones, roughly nine tenths of them seen once, and the ten largest clones take around 1.2%. Input material: PBMCs. These receptors all come from a woman aged 18 to 35 in good health and CMV-seronegative. CDR3s include the opening cysteine and the closing phenylalanine or tryptophan. D genes are given only for firm matches. Only some rows state a clone size, as once, few, many or a class for expanded clones.

>TRBJ1-4|TRBV6-5|NA|NA|14
TGTGCCAGCAGTTACGGCGTAGGGAGGGAGAAACTGTTTTTT
CASSYGVGREKLFF
>TRBJ2-3|TRBV6-4|NA|NA|16
TGTGCCAGCAGCCCGTCGGGGGAAAGTAGCACAGATACGCAGTATTTT
CASSPSGESSTDTQYF
>TRBJ2-1|TRBV28|TRBD2|NA|15
TGTGCCAGCAGTTCAACTAGCGGCTCCTACAATGAGCAGTTCTTC
CASSSTSGSYNEQFF
>TRBJ2-3|TRBV5-1|TRBD2|NA|15
TGCGCCAGCAGGACGGGACTAGCGGGGACAGATACGCAGTATTTT
CASRTGLAGTDTQYF
>TRBJ2-1|TRBV7-9|TRBD1|NA|14
TGTGCCACAGCTCGCGGGACAGGGGGCAGTGAGCAGTTCTTC
CATARGTGGSEQFF
>TRBJ1-5|TRBV19|TRBD1|NA|15
TGTGCCAGTAGTATGCAGGGGGCAAGCAATCAGCCCCAGCATTTT
CASSMQGASNQPQHF
>TRBJ1-1|TRBV10-2|NA|NA|13
TGCGCCAGTAAGCAGGGTGTGTGGACTGAAGCTTTCTTT
CASKQGVWTEAFF
>TRBJ2-3|TRBV30|TRBD2|once|15
TGTGCCTGGGGATCTAGCGGGAGGGCCGCAGATACGCAGTATTTT
CAWGSSGRAADTQYF
>TRBJ2-1|TRBV5-1|NA|few|11
TGCGCCAGCAGCTTGGAGGGGGAGCAGTTCTTC
CASSLEGEQFF
>TRBJ2-5|TRBV7-2|NA|NA|12
TGTGCCAGCAGCTTAGATCGGGAGACCCAGTACTTC
CASSLDRETQYF
>TRBJ2-1|TRBV30|TRBD2|NA|12
TGTGCCTGGACCCTACTAGCGGGGGAGCAGTTCTTC
CAWTLLAGEQFF
>TRBJ1-1|TRBV11-2|NA|once|13
TGTGCCAGCAGCTTAGTTGGGGGCCGTGAAGCTTTCTTT
CASSLVGGREAFF
>TRBJ2-6|TRBV27|NA|NA|20
TGTGCCAGCAGTCCTACGACCCCTCGGGACTCCTACTCTGGGGCCAACGTCCTGACTTTC
CASSPTTPRDSYSGANVLTF
>TRBJ2-1|TRBV28|NA|NA|15
TGTGCCAGCAGCACGCTCGCGGGGCTTTGGAATGAGCAGTTCTTC
CASSTLAGLWNEQFF
>TRBJ2-3|TRBV7-6|TRBD2|NA|16
TGTGCCAGCAGCTCAGGGCCGGGGGGGATCGCAGATACGCAGTATTTT
CASSSGPGGIADTQYF
>TRBJ1-1|TRBV16|TRBD1|NA|14
TGTGCCAGCAACCCCCGGACAGGGCGAACCGGTGCTTTCTTT
CASNPRTGRTGAFF
>TRBJ2-3|TRBV5-4|TRBD2|NA|20
TGTGCCAGCAGCTCCGCCGGGACTAGCGTACCTCCAACCGCAACAGATACGCAGTATTTT
CASSSAGTSVPPTATDTQYF
>TRBJ1-6|TRBV10-2|NA|NA|14
TGCGCCAGCAGTGAGTCGTTCCCAGGGACACCCCTCCACTTT
CASSESFPGTPLHF
>TRBJ2-7|TRBV7-6|TRBD2|NA|14
TGTGCCAGCAGCTTAACCAGCGGGAGAAGAGAGCAGTACTTC
CASSLTSGRREQYF
>TRBJ1-4|TRBV7-6|NA|NA|13
TGTGCCAGCAGCTTAGCCGGGTTGGAAAAACTGTTTTTT
CASSLAGLEKLFF
>TRBJ1-5|TRBV2|NA|NA|17
TGTGCCAGCACCCTGAGGGGGGGGGCTTATATCAATCAGCCCCAGCATTTT
CASTLRGGAYINQPQHF
>TRBJ1-2|TRBV7-9|TRBD1|NA|13
TGTGCCAGCAGCTTAGCGACAGGGGGAGGCTACACCTTC
CASSLATGGGYTF
>TRBJ2-1|TRBV5-1|TRBD2|NA|16
TGCGCCAGCAGCTTGGCGGCTAGCGGCCCTCGCGATGAGCAGTTCTTC
CASSLAASGPRDEQFF
>TRBJ2-5|TRBV7-8|NA|NA|15
TGTGCCAGCAGCTTAGCGCGGTTTAAACAAGAGACCCAGTACTTC
CASSLARFKQETQYF
>TRBJ2-1|TRBV5-4|NA|NA|13
TGTGCCAGCAGCTTGGAGGCAATGGGACTGCAGTTCTTC
CASSLEAMGLQFF
>TRBJ2-1|TRBV9|NA|NA|14
TGTGCCAGCAGCGTAGACTCGGGAGACAATGAGCAGTTCTTC
CASSVDSGDNEQFF
>TRBJ2-7|TRBV11-2|TRBD1|once|13
TGTGCCAGCAGCAAGGGACAGGGGTACGAGCAGTACTTC
CASSKGQGYEQYF